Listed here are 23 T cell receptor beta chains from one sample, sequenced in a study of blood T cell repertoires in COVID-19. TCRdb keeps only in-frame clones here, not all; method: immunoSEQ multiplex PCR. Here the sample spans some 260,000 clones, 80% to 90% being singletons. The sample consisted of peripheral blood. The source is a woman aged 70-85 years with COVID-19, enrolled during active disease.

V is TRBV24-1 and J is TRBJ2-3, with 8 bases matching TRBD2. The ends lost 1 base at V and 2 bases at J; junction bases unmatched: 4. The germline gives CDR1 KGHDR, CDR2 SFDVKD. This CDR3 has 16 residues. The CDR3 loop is CATSDFSGGPTDTQYF. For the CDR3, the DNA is TGTGCCACCAGTGATTTCTCGGGGGGGCCCACAGATACGCAGTATTTT.

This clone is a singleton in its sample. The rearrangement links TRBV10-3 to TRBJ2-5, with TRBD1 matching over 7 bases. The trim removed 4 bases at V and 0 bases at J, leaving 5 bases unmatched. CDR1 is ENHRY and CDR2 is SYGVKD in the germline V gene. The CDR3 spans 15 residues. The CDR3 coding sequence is TGTGCCATCAGTGCCGGGACAGTCGACCAAGAGACCCAGTACTTC. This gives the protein CAISAGTVDQETQYF.

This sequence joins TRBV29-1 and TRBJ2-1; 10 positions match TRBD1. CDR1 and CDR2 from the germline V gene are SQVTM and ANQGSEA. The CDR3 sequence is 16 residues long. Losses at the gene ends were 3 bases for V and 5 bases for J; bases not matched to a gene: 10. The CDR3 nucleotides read TGCAGCGTTGACGAGAAACCCGGGACAGGGGACAATGAGCAGTTCTTC. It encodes CSVDEKPGTGDNEQFF.

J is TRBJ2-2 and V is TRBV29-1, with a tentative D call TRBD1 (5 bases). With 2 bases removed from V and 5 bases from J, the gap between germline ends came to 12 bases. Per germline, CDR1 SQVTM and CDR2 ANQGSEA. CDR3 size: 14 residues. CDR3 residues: CSVEFQGGTGELFF. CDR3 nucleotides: TGCAGCGTTGAATTCCAGGGTGGGACCGGGGAGCTGTTTTTT.

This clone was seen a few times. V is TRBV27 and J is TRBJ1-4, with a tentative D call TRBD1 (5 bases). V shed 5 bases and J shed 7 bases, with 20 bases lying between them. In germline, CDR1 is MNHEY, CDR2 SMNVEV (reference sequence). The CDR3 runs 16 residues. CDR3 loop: CASSARGRGRREKLFF. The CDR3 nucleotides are TGTGCCAGCAGTGCTCGAGGGAGGGGCCGGCGTGAAAAACTGTTTTTT.

CDR3 region: CATTTGDQPQHF. In DNA, the CDR3 is TGTGCCACTACTACAGGGGACCAGCCCCAGCATTTT. This sequence joins TRBV10-3 and TRBJ1-5, with 7 bases lining up with TRBD1. The ends lost 10 bases at V and 7 bases at J; junction bases unmatched: 7. Germline CDR1 ENHRY, CDR2 SYGVKD. The CDR3 sequence is 12 residues long.

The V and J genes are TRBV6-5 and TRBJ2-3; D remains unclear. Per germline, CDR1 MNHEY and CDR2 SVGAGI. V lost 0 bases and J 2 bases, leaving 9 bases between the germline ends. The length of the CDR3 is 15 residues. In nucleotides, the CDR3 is TGTGCCAGCAGTTACTCTACCGCACACACAGATACGCAGTATTTT. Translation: CASSYSTAHTDTQYF.

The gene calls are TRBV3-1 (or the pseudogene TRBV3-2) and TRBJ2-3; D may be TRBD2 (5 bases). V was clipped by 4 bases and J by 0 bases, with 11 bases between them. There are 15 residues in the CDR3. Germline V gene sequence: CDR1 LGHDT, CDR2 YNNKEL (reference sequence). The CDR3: CASSPGAASTDTQYF. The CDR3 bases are TGTGCCAGCAGCCCCGGAGCGGCCAGCACAGATACGCAGTATTTT.

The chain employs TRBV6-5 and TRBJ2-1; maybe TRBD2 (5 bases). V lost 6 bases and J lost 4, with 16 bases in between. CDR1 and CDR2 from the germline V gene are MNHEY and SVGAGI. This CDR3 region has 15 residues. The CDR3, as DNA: TGTGCCAGCAGGGCCGGGATCGGGCAATACAATGAGCAGTTCTTC. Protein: CASRAGIGQYNEQFF.

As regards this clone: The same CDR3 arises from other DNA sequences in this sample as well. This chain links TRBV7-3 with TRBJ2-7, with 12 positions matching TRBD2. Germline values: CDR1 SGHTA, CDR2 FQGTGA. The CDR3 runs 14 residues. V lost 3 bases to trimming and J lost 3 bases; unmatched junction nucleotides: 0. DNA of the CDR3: TGTGCCAGCAGCTTGACTAGCGGGAGCTACGAGCAGTACTTC. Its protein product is CASSLTSGSYEQYF. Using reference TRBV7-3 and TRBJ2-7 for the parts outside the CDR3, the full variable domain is GAGVSQTPSNKVTEKGKYVELRCDPISGHTALYWYRQSLGQGPEFLIYFQGTGAADDSGLPNDRFFAVRPEGSVSTLKIQRTERGDSAVYLCASSLTSGSYEQYFGPGTRLTVT.

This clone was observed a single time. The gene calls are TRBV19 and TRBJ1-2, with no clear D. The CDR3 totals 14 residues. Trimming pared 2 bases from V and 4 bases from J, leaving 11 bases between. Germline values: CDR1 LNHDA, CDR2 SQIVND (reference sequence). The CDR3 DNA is TGTGCCAGTAGTATAACAGCAGCACTCTATGGCTACACCTTC. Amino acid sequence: CASSITAALYGYTF.

The CDR3 DNA follows: TGTGCCAGCAGTTTACTAGCTCGGTCCTACAATGAGCAGTTCTTC. Translated: CASSLLARSYNEQFF. This chain uses TRBV28 with TRBJ2-1, with a tentative D call TRBD2 (5 bases). With 2 bases removed from V and 1 base from J, the gap between germline ends came to 9 bases. The CDR3 loop spans 15 amino acids. CDR1 is MDHEN and CDR2 is SYDVKM in the germline V gene.

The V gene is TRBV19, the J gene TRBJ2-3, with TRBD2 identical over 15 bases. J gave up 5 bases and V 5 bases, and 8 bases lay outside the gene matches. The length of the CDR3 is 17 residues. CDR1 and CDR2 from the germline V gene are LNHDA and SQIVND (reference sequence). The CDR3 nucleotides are TGTGCCAGTAGTCGTACCCGGACTAGCGGGAGGGTAGATACGCAGTATTTT. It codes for CASSRTRTSGRVDTQYF.

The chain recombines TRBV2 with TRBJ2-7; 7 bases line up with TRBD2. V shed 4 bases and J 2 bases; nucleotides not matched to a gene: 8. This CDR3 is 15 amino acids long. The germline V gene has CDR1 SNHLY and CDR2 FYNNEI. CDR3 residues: CASSVRGRGPYEQYF. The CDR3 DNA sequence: TGTGCCAGCAGTGTGCGCGGGAGAGGTCCCTACGAGCAGTACTTC.

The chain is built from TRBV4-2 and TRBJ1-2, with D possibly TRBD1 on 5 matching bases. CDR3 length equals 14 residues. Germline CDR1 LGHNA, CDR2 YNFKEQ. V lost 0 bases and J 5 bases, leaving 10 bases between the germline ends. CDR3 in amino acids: CASSQDVGEYGYTF. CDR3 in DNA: TGTGCCAGCAGCCAAGATGTAGGGGAATATGGCTACACCTTC.

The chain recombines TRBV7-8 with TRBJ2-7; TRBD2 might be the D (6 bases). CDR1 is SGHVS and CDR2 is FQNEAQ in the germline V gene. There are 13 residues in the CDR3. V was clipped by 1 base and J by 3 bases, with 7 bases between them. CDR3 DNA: TGTGCCAGCAGCTTAGGGCGGGGCTACGAGCAGTACTTC. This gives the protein CASSLGRGYEQYF.

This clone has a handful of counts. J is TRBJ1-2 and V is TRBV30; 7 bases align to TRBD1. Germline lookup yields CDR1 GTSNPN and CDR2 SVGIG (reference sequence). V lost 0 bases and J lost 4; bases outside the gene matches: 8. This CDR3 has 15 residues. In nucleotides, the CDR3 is TGTGCCTGGAGTGTAGGGGACAGCGCCGTCTATGGCTACACCTTC. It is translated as CAWSVGDSAVYGYTF.

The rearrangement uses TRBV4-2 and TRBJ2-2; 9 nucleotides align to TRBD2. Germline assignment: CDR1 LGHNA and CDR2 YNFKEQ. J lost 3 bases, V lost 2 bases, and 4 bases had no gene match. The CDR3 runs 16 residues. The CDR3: CASSQPAGGDTGELFF. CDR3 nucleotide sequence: TGTGCCAGCAGCCAACCAGCGGGAGGTGACACCGGGGAGCTGTTTTTT.

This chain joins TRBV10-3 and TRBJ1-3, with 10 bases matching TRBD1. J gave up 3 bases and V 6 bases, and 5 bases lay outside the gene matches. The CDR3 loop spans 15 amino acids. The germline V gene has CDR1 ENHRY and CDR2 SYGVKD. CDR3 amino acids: CAIRPGTGVGNTIYF. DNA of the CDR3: TGTGCCATCAGACCCGGGACAGGGGTTGGAAACACCATATATTTT.

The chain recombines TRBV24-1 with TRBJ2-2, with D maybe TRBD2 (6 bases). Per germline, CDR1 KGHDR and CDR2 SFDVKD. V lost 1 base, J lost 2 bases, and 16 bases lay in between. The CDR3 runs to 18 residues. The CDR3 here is CATSDLLPGLSNTGELFF. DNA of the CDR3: TGTGCCACCAGTGATTTACTTCCGGGACTTTCAAACACCGGGGAGCTGTTTTTT.

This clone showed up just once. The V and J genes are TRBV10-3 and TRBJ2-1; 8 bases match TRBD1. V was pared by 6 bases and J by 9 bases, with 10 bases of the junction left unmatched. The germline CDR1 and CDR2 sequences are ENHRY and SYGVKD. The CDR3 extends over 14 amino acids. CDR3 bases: TGTGCCATCAGGGACGGACAGGGCCCAGGTGAGCAGTTCTTC. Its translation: CAIRDGQGPGEQFF.

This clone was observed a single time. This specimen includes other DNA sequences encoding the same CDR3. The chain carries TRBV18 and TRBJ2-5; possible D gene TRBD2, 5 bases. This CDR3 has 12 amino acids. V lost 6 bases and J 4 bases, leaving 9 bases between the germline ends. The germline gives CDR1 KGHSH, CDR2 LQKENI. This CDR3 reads CASSPGGETQYF. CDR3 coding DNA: TGTGCCAGCTCGCCAGGAGGAGAGACCCAGTACTTC.

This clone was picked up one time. The DNA for the CDR3 is TGTGCCAGCAGGGAGGGAGCGGGGAGTGAAAAACTGTTTTTT. Amino acids: CASREGAGSEKLFF. The chain combines TRBV2 with TRBJ1-4, with unresolved D. Germline CDR1 is SNHLY and CDR2 is FYNNEI. This CDR3 contains 14 residues. V gave up 6 bases and J gave up 7 bases, with 15 bases separating them.